The text below deals with one TCR beta chain. Trimming took 4 bases from V and 4 from J, leaving 16 bases between them. Germline lookup yields CDR1 SGHNT and CDR2 YYREEE (reference sequence). The CDR3 totals 15 residues. This specimen belongs to a study of blood T cell repertoires in COVID-19. The table came from immunoSEQ multiplex PCR; TCRdb's copy has only in-frame clones and leaves some out. The repertoire holds about 270,000 clones, 70% to 90% seen once, with over 3.5% in the top ten. The sequenced material came from PBMCs or T cells enriched from blood (not recorded which). The chain is built from TRBV5-4 and TRBJ2-3; the D gene could be TRBD1 or TRBD2 (7 bases each). This clonotype was obtained from a woman aged 25-40 years with acute COVID-19. The CDR3 loop is CASSLGGTVPDTQYF. DNA of the CDR3: TGTGCCAGCAGCCTGGGGGGGACAGTCCCAGATACGCAGTATTTT.